A single sample gave rise to the 6 T cell receptor beta chains below, sequenced in a study of T cell repertoires in cytomegalovirus infection. TCRdb independently ran MiXCR on the reads; one entry per CDR3 protein. Of about 51,000 distinct CDR3 sequences in the sample, 20% to 25% are singletons; the top ten hold around 27%. These receptors are not linked to any known antigen. Sample: CD8+ T cells from cultured PBMCs, taken from culture after CMV antigen stimulation. The receptors come from a human donor in good health (CMV status not recorded). Some clones in this sample may be carry-over from other donors' samples.

V and J are TRBV28 and TRBJ2-5; 10 bases are shared with TRBD2. J was trimmed by 3 bases and V by 8 bases; bases with no gene match: 6. CDR1 and CDR2 (germline): MDHEN, SYDVKM. This CDR3 comprises 14 residues. CDR3 sequence: CASGSLAGEETQYF. The CDR3 region has the DNA TGTGCCAGCGGGAGTCTAGCGGGAGAAGAGACCCAGTACTTC.

The chain is built from TRBV7-6 and TRBJ1-3; D unclear. Between the trimmed V and J ends, which lost 1 base and 4 bases, there was a span of 11 bases. Looked up from germline, CDR1 is SGHVS and CDR2 is FNYEAQ. The CDR3 runs 15 residues. CDR3 bases: TGTGCCAGCAGCTTAGGAGGCGCCGGGGGAAACACCATATATTTT. It encodes CASSLGGAGGNTIYF.

As for this clonotype: This may be a read error: a much more frequent sequence differs by one nucleotide. The chain is built from TRBV6-2 or TRBV6-3 and TRBJ1-1; the D is unclear. CDR1 is MNHEY, CDR2 SVGEGT, per germline. CDR3 size: 15 residues. This CDR3 is CDSSYSIGANTEAFF. The CDR3 nucleotides read TGTGACAGCAGTTACTCGATTGGTGCGAACACTGAAGCTTTCTTT.

To note about this clonotype: It may be a read error: a sequence one base away is much more abundant. The CDR3 end shows no conserved phenylalanine or tryptophan, and so a read error is likely. This chain links TRBV4-3 with TRBJ1-2, with D perhaps matching TRBD1 (5 bases). V lost 0 bases, J lost 6 bases, and 11 bases lay in between. Per the germline V gene, CDR1 is LGHNA and CDR2 is YSLEER. This CDR3 is 14 amino acids long. The CDR3 loop reads CASSQEGVVNGYTL. In DNA form, the CDR3 reads TGCGCCAGCAGCCAAGAGGGGGTAGTAAATGGCTACACCTTA.

The rearrangement links TRBV7-2 to TRBJ2-3, with 8 bases aligning to TRBD1. Germline V lookup: CDR1 SGHTA, CDR2 FQGNSA. There are 15 residues in the CDR3. After removal of 8 bases from V and 0 bases from J, the junction contained 7 bases not matched to a gene. CDR3: CASHDRGASTDTQYF. The DNA of the CDR3 is TGTGCCAGCCATGACAGGGGAGCTAGCACAGATACGCAGTATTTT.

This rearrangement joins TRBV7-9 to TRBJ2-7; unclear D gene. Germline V gene sequence: CDR1 SEHNR, CDR2 FQNEAQ (reference sequence). This CDR3 region has 15 residues. V was pared by 1 base and J by 0 bases, with 10 bases between. This CDR3 reads CASSLEADRSYEQYF. CDR3 DNA sequence: TGTGCCAGCAGCTTAGAGGCGGACCGCTCCTACGAGCAGTACTTC.